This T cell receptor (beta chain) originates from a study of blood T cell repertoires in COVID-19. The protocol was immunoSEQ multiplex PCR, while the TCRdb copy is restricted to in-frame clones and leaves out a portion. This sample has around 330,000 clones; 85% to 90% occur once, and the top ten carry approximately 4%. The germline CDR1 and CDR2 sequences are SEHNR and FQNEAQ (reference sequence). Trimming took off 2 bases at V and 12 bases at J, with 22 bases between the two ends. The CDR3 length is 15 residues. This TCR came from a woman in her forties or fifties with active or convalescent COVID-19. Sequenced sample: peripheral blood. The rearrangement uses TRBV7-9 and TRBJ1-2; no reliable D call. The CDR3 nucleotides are TGTGCCAGCAGCTTATCGGGGAGAGGATTCCCCATAGACACCTTC. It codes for CASSLSGRGFPIDTF.